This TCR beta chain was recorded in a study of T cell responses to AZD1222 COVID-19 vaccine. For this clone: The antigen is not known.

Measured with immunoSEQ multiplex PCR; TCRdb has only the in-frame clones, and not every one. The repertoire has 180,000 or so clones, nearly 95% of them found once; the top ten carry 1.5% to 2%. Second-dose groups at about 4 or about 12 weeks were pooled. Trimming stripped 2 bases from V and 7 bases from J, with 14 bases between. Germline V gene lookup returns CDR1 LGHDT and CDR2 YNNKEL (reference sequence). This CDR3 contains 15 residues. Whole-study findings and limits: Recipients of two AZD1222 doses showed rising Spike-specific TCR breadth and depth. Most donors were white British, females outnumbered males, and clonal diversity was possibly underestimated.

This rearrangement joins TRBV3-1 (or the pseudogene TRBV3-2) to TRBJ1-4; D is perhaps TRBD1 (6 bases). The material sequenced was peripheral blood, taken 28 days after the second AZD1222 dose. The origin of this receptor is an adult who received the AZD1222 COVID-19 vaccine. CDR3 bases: TGTGCCAGCAGCCAACCCCAGGGGTCTAGTGAAAAACTGTTTTTT. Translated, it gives CASSQPQGSSEKLFF.